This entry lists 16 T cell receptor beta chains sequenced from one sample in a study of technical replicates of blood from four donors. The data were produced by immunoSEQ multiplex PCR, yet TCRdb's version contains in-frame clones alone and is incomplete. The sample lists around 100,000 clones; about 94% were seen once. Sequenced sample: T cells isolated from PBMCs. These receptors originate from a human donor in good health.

The CDR3 DNA sequence: TGCGCCAGCAGCCAAGATCTAGCGGGAGGGCTCATCTTGTACGAGCAGTACTTC. Translating gives CASSQDLAGGLILYEQYF. The chain joins TRBV4-1 to TRBJ2-7, with TRBD2 matching over 12 bases. Germline V gene lookup returns CDR1 MGHRA and CDR2 YSYEKL. The CDR3 has 18 amino acids. V dropped 0 bases and J dropped 4; count of bases not matched to a gene: 10.

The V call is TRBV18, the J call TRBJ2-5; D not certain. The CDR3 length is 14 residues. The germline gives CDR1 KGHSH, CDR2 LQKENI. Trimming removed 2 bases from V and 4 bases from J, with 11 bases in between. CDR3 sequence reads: CASSPANSGETQYF. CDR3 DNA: TGTGCCAGCTCACCAGCCAATTCGGGAGAGACCCAGTACTTC.

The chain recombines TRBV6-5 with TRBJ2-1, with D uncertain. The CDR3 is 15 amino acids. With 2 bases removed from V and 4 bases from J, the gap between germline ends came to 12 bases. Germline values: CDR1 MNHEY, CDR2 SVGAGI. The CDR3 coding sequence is TGTGCCAGCAGTTACACGCAGACACATTACAATGAGCAGTTCTTC. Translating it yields CASSYTQTHYNEQFF.

CDR3 DNA sequence: TGTGCCAGCAGCTACAGGGGAGAGGGTGAAAAACTGTTTTTT. Translating it yields CASSYRGEGEKLFF. This rearrangement joins TRBV7-9 to TRBJ1-4, with 7 bases identical to TRBD1. Germline lookup yields CDR1 SEHNR and CDR2 FQNEAQ (reference sequence). The CDR3 covers 14 residues. Germline trimming cut 4 bases from V and 7 bases from J; bases unmatched to any gene: 6.

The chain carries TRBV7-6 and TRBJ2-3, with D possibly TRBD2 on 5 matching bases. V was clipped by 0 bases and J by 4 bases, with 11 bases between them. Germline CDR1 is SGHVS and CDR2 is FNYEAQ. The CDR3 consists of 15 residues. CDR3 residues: CASSLAEGIADTQYF. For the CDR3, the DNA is TGTGCCAGCAGCTTAGCAGAGGGAATCGCAGATACGCAGTATTTT.

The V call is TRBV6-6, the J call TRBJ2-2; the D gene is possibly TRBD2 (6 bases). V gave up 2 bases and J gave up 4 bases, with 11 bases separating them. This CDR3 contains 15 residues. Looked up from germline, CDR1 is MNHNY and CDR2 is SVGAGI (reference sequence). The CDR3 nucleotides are TGTGCCAGCAGTTACGGCGGGATGGGCACCGGGGAGCTGTTTTTT. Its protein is CASSYGGMGTGELFF.

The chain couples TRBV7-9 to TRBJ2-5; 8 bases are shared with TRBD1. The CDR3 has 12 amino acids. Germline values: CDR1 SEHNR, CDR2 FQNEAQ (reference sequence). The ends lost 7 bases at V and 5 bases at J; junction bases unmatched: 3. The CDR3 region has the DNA TGTGCCAGCACAGGGGGCGCGGAGACCCAGTACTTC. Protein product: CASTGGAETQYF.

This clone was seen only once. The CDR3 loop is CASRTGHKGYTF. The CDR3, as DNA: TGTGCCAGTAGGACGGGACATAAAGGCTACACCTTC. The chain joins TRBV19 to TRBJ1-2; maybe TRBD1 (6 bases). Germline V gene lookup returns CDR1 LNHDA and CDR2 SQIVND (reference sequence). The CDR3 is 12 amino acids. V was pared by 6 bases and J by 8 bases, with 13 bases between.

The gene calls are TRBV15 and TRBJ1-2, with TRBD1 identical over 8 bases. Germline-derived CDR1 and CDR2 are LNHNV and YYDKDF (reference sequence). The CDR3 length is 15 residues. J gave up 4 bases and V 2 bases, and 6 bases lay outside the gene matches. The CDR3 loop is CATSRTGTGVYGYTF. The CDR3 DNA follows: TGTGCCACCAGCAGAACCGGGACAGGCGTCTATGGCTACACCTTC.

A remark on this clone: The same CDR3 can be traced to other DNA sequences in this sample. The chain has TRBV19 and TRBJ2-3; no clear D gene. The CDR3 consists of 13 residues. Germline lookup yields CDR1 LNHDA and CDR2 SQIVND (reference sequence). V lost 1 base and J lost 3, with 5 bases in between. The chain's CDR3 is CASSIVGTDTQYF. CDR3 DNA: TGTGCCAGTAGTATAGTCGGGACAGATACGCAGTATTTT.

CDR3 in DNA: TGTGCCAGCAGCATCCCGGGACTAGCTTCCCAGGTGCAGTTCTTC. Translation: CASSIPGLASQVQFF. The rearrangement uses TRBV5-4 and TRBJ2-1; TRBD2 matches at 9 bases. The V and J ends lost 4 bases and 12 bases, in that order; junction bases with no gene match: 14. The CDR3 covers 15 residues. Per germline, CDR1 SGHNT and CDR2 YYREEE (reference sequence).

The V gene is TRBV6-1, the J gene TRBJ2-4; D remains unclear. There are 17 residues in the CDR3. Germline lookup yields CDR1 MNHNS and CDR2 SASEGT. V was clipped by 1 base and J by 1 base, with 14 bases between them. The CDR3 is CASSEDVARWAKNIQYF. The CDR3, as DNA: TGTGCCAGCAGTGAAGATGTGGCACGATGGGCCAAAAACATTCAGTACTTC.

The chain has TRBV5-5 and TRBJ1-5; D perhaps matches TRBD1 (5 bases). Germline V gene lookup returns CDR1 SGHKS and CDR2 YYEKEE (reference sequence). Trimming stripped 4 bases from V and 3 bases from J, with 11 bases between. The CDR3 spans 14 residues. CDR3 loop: CASSRTGNNQPQHF. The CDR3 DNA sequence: TGTGCCAGCAGCCGTACAGGTAACAATCAGCCCCAGCATTTT.

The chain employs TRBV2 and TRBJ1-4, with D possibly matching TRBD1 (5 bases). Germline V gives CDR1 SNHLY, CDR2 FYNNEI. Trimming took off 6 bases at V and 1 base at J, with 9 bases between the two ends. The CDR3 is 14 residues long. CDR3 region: CASSRVKTNEKLFF. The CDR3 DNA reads TGTGCCAGCAGCAGGGTCAAAACTAATGAAAAACTGTTTTTT.

The CDR3 here is CASSLLYSDTQYF. Written as DNA, the CDR3 is TGTGCCAGCAGTTTACTTTATTCGGATACGCAGTATTTT. The chain links TRBV27 to TRBJ2-3; no reliable D call. The V gene's germline CDR1 is MNHEY and CDR2 SMNVEV (reference sequence). Deletions cut 2 bases from V and 6 bases from J, with 9 bases between. This CDR3 region has 13 residues.

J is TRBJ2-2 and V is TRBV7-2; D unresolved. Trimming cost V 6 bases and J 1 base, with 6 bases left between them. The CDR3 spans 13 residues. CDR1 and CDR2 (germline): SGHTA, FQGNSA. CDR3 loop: CASSRKNTGELFF. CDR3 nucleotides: TGTGCCAGCAGTAGAAAGAACACCGGGGAGCTGTTTTTT.